A selection of T cell receptor beta chains follows, all from one sample in a study of T cell repertoires in cytomegalovirus infection. A single record per CDR3 protein comes from TCRdb applying MiXCR to the reads. The sample contains about 600,000 distinct CDR3 sequences, roughly 24% of which appear only once. The sequenced sample consisted of CD8+ T cells from PBMCs. Receptors originate from a human donor in good health (CMV status not recorded). Some clones in this sample may be carry-over from other donors' samples. The CDR3 runs from the conserved cysteine through the conserved F or W. Fields, in order: clone size, V gene, CDR3 length, J gene, D gene, CDR3 protein, CDR3 DNA. The D gene is left open where the match is weak. A row's size may be missing; if present it is once, few, many or a size class.

size: few
V: TRBV14
length: 14
J: TRBJ2-5
D: .
CDR3: CASSQYRSQETQYF
DNA: TGTGCCAGCAGCCAATATCGCAGCCAAGAGACCCAGTACTTC

size: .
V: TRBV6-6
length: 14
J: TRBJ2-7
D: .
CDR3: CASTPLRQGYEQYF
DNA: TGTGCCAGCACCCCCCTGCGGCAGGGCTACGAGCAGTACTTC

size: few
V: TRBV6-2/TRBV6-3
length: 12
J: TRBJ1-1
D: TRBD1
CDR3: CASQGENTEAFF
DNA: TGTGCCTCCCAGGGGGAGAACACTGAAGCTTTCTTT

size: many
V: TRBV2
length: 14
J: TRBJ2-1
D: TRBD2
CDR3: CASTRGGPYNEQFF
DNA: TGTGCCAGCACCCGGGGGGGGCCCTACAATGAGCAGTTCTTC

size: .
V: TRBV12-3/TRBV12-4
length: 10
J: TRBJ1-1
D: .
CDR3: CAIHPTEAFF
DNA: TGTGCCATCCACCCGACAGAAGCTTTCTTT

size: few
V: TRBV2
length: 12
J: TRBJ1-2
D: .
CDR3: CASGDPFYGYTF
DNA: TGTGCCAGCGGGGACCCCTTCTATGGCTACACCTTC

size: once
V: TRBV28
length: 16
J: TRBJ2-3
D: .
CDR3: CASCRVRIDSADTQYF
DNA: TGTGCCAGCTGTCGCGTCAGGATTGATAGCGCAGATACGCAGTATTTT

size: few
V: TRBV6-4
length: 14
J: TRBJ2-5
D: TRBD2
CDR3: CASSPQRGQETQYF
DNA: TGTGCCAGCAGTCCCCAGCGGGGGCAAGAGACCCAGTACTTC

size: few
V: TRBV4-2
length: 15
J: TRBJ2-3
D: TRBD2
CDR3: CASSQWTSGTDTQYF
DNA: TGTGCCAGCAGCCAATGGACTAGTGGGACAGATACGCAGTATTTT

size: .
V: TRBV4-1
length: 17
J: TRBJ2-7
D: TRBD1
CDR3: CASSHLLTGGYSYEQYF
DNA: TGCGCCAGCAGCCACTTACTAACAGGGGGCTATTCCTACGAGCAGTACTTC

size: few
V: TRBV12-3/TRBV12-4
length: 14
J: TRBJ1-4
D: .
CDR3: CASSRDGYNEKLFF
DNA: TGTGCCAGCAGTCGGGACGGGTATAATGAAAAACTGTTTTTT

size: .
V: TRBV12-3/TRBV12-4
length: 15
J: TRBJ1-1
D: .
CDR3: CASSFDLDGNTEAFF
DNA: TGTGCCAGCAGTTTCGACCTGGACGGGAACACTGAAGCTTTCTTT

size: many
V: TRBV7-9
length: 16
J: TRBJ2-2
D: TRBD2
CDR3: CASSLAGRQNTGELFF
DNA: TGTGCCAGCAGCTTAGCCGGGAGGCAGAACACCGGGGAGCTGTTTTTT

size: few
V: TRBV13
length: 15
J: TRBJ2-2
D: .
CDR3: CASSLLGAVSGELFF
DNA: TGTGCCAGCAGCTTATTGGGGGCGGTATCCGGGGAGCTGTTTTTT

size: .
V: TRBV7-3
length: 16
J: TRBJ2-6
D: TRBD1
CDR3: CASSLTTGLGTNVLTF
DNA: TGTGCCAGCAGCTTAACGACAGGGTTAGGGACCAACGTCCTGACTTTC

size: many
V: TRBV28
length: 14
J: TRBJ1-2
D: TRBD1
CDR3: CASRSGTGAYGYTF
DNA: TGTGCCAGCAGATCCGGGACAGGCGCCTATGGCTACACCTTC

size: .
V: TRBV7-9
length: 16
J: TRBJ2-1
D: .
CDR3: CASSSPGRGTYNEQFF
DNA: TGTGCCAGCAGCTCCCCGGGCCGGGGGACCTACAATGAGCAGTTCTTC

size: many
V: TRBV7-8
length: 19
J: TRBJ2-1
D: TRBD2
CDR3: CASSRYSRRTSEFDNEQFF
DNA: TGTGCCAGCAGCAGATATAGCCGGAGAACTAGCGAATTTGACAATGAGCAGTTCTTC

size: few
V: TRBV5-6
length: 14
J: TRBJ2-1
D: .
CDR3: CASSLGRPGSEQFF
DNA: TGTGCCAGCAGCTTAGGACGTCCTGGAAGTGAGCAGTTCTTC

size: .
V: TRBV7-6
length: 14
J: TRBJ2-1
D: .
CDR3: CASLSRMAYNEQFF
DNA: TGTGCCAGCCTCTCCCGGATGGCCTACAATGAGCAGTTCTTC

size: .
V: TRBV4-1
length: 14
J: TRBJ2-1
D: .
CDR3: CASSQHSTSNEQFF
DNA: TGCGCCAGCAGCCAACATAGTACAAGCAATGAGCAGTTCTTC

size: many
V: TRBV12-3/TRBV12-4
length: 18
J: TRBJ2-3
D: .
CDR3: CASTLLLVGPGGTDTQYF
DNA: TGTGCCAGCACTCTTTTGTTAGTCGGTCCCGGGGGCACAGATACGCAGTATTTT

size: .
V: TRBV14
length: 13
J: TRBJ1-2
D: .
CDR3: CASSRQNLYGYTF
DNA: TGTGCCAGCAGCCGACAGAACCTCTATGGCTACACCTTC

size: .
V: TRBV5-1
length: 15
J: TRBJ2-1
D: .
CDR3: CASSSDTSLYNEQFF
DNA: TGCGCCAGCAGCTCGGACACTAGCCTATACAATGAGCAGTTCTTC

size: many
V: TRBV7-9
length: 14
J: TRBJ1-1
D: TRBD1
CDR3: CASSPQGVSAEAFF
DNA: TGTGCCAGCAGCCCCCAGGGGGTGAGCGCTGAAGCTTTCTTT

size: many
V: TRBV7-3
length: 14
J: TRBJ2-5
D: TRBD2
CDR3: CASSSASGGETQYF
DNA: TGTGCCAGCAGTTCCGCTAGCGGGGGTGAGACCCAGTACTTC

size: .
V: TRBV12-5
length: 16
J: TRBJ2-1
D: TRBD2
CDR3: CASGLIPSGGANEQFF
DNA: TGTGCTAGTGGTTTGATCCCTAGCGGGGGGGCAAATGAGCAGTTCTTC

size: few
V: TRBV9
length: 14
J: TRBJ2-1
D: TRBD2
CDR3: CASSVGGAGDEQFF
DNA: TGTGCCAGCAGCGTAGGAGGGGCGGGGGATGAGCAGTTCTTC

size: .
V: TRBV9
length: 14
J: TRBJ1-4
D: .
CDR3: CASSVFDVPEKLFF
DNA: TGTGCCAGCAGCGTATTCGATGTGCCTGAAAAACTGTTTTTT

size: few
V: TRBV6-2/TRBV6-3
length: 16
J: TRBJ2-3
D: .
CDR3: CASTSESLLPSDTQYF
DNA: TGTGCCAGCACCTCAGAGTCCCTTCTTCCGTCAGATACGCAGTATTTT

size: once
V: TRBV2
length: 13
J: TRBJ1-1
D: .
CDR3: CASSERRISEAFF
DNA: TGTGCCAGCAGTGAACGACGGATCTCTGAAGCTTTCTTT

size: .
V: TRBV19
length: 15
J: TRBJ2-1
D: TRBD2
CDR3: CASSISGVGYNEQFF
DNA: TGTGCCAGTAGTATTAGCGGGGTCGGCTACAATGAGCAGTTCTTC

size: .
V: TRBV19
length: 15
J: TRBJ2-3
D: .
CDR3: CASSIEGLSLDTQYF
DNA: TGTGCCAGTAGTATAGAGGGACTTTCTTTAGATACGCAGTATTTT

size: .
V: TRBV28
length: 15
J: TRBJ2-1
D: .
CDR3: CASSLGGLGGGEQFF
DNA: TGTGCCAGCAGTCTTGGAGGACTAGGGGGTGGGGAGCAGTTCTTC

size: few
V: TRBV5-1
length: 13
J: TRBJ2-1
D: .
CDR3: CASSAWGEDEQFF
DNA: TGCGCCAGCAGCGCCTGGGGGGAGGATGAGCAGTTCTTC

size: .
V: TRBV23-1
length: 14
J: TRBJ2-2
D: .
CDR3: CANRMLGNTGELFF
DNA: TGCGCCAACAGAATGTTAGGAAACACCGGGGAGCTGTTTTTT

size: many
V: TRBV4-3
length: 16
J: TRBJ2-3
D: TRBD1
CDR3: CASSQELPAGGDTQYF
DNA: TGCGCCAGCAGCCAAGAATTGCCCGCAGGGGGAGATACGCAGTATTTT

size: .
V: TRBV2
length: 15
J: TRBJ2-3
D: TRBD2
CDR3: CASTGSGGRGDTQYF
DNA: TGTGCCAGCACTGGAAGCGGGGGGCGGGGAGATACGCAGTATTTT

size: few
V: TRBV5-4
length: 12
J: TRBJ1-1
D: .
CDR3: CASRGEGSEAFF
DNA: TGTGCCAGCAGGGGGGAGGGCTCTGAAGCTTTCTTT

size: many
V: TRBV28
length: 15
J: TRBJ1-4
D: .
CDR3: CASSLLGRNREKLFF
DNA: TGTGCCAGCAGTTTATTGGGCAGGAATAGGGAAAAACTGTTTTTT

size: .
V: TRBV12-3/TRBV12-4
length: 14
J: TRBJ2-2
D: .
CDR3: CASSSIPGTGELFF
DNA: TGTGCCAGCAGTTCGATTCCCGGAACCGGGGAGCTGTTTTTT

size: many
V: TRBV7-9
length: 14
J: TRBJ1-1
D: TRBD1
CDR3: CASSPTGENTEAFF
DNA: TGTGCCAGCAGCCCGACAGGGGAGAACACTGAAGCTTTCTTT

size: .
V: TRBV20-1
length: 13
J: TRBJ2-2
D: .
CDR3: CSALNGNTGELFF
DNA: TGCAGTGCTCTAAATGGGAACACCGGGGAGCTGTTTTTT

size: few
V: TRBV4-1
length: 17
J: TRBJ2-3
D: .
CDR3: CASSQDPAVLSTDTQYF
DNA: TGCGCCAGCAGCCAAGATCCAGCGGTCCTTAGCACAGATACGCAGTATTTT

size: few
V: TRBV4-1
length: 13
J: TRBJ1-5
D: .
CDR3: CASSQTSNQPQHF
DNA: TGCGCCAGCAGCCAGACTAGCAATCAGCCCCAGCATTTT

size: few
V: TRBV5-4
length: 14
J: TRBJ2-5
D: TRBD1
CDR3: CASSPTGNQETQYF
DNA: TGTGCCAGCAGCCCGACAGGGAACCAAGAGACCCAGTACTTC

size: .
V: TRBV25-1
length: 14
J: TRBJ1-2
D: .
CDR3: CASSEGNPNLGYTF
DNA: TGTGCCAGCAGTGAGGGGAATCCCAACTTGGGCTACACCTTC